This T cell receptor (beta chain) was profiled in a study of T cell repertoires in cytomegalovirus infection (dated by TCRdb to between 2018 and 2021). For the wider study: Recently identified HLA-C-restricted CMV epitopes, whose presentation resists viral immunomodulation, were targeted by peptide stimulations together with well-studied HLA-B-restricted epitopes. Because public TCR beta signatures pointed to carriage of CMV infection together with the matching HLA type, the HLA type of each donor mattered for the analysis.

Including cysteine and phenylalanine, the CDR3 has 13 amino acids. Kept here is only the CDR3 DNA, which spans 39 bases and is read in frame from base 1. Via the germline V gene, CDR1 is KGHSH and CDR2 LQKENI. The V and J ends are trimmed by 2 bases and 11 bases, leaving 15 bases between them. On the study overall, not on this receptor specifically: The ex vivo response was dominated by HLA-C-restricted CMV-specific TCR beta clonotypes, and the single most frequent clonotype in two of eight donors was supplied by these HLA-C-restricted clonotypes. Carriers of CMV infection plus the relevant HLA type were discriminated by the cumulative frequency of public TCR beta family members in the study cohort and in an independent roughly 350-donor cohort.

This clonotype was seen more than once but under ten times. Its antigen specificity is not known. No much larger clone is present one base from it, and per-base qualities are unavailable. In light of the paper, this sample's treatment or condition label describes: in vitro stimulation with specific CMV peptide epitopes to enrich CMV-specific T cells. The reads were generated on an Illumina HiSeq 1500. The public reads were run again by TCRdb, first through fastp at Q25 and then through MiXCR, and only productive beta chains were kept. CDR3 protein sequences are deduplicated, and each keeps its most common genes and DNA. This sample has 250,000 to 400,000 distinct CDR3 sequences in its table, and 20% to 30% of those were observed once. The ten largest make up 13% of the sample.

The TCR sequence derives from a human donor in good health (CMV status not recorded). Some clones in this sample may be carry-over from other donors' samples. The sequence joins TRBV18 to TRBJ1-1; the D segment could be TRBD1, given 5 matching bases. The input for sequencing was cultured PBMCs, taken from culture after CMV antigen stimulation. Read as DNA, the sequence is TGTGCCAGCTCACCAGAACATGAAGGGGTGGCTTTCTTT. Its translation is CASSPEHEGVAFF.